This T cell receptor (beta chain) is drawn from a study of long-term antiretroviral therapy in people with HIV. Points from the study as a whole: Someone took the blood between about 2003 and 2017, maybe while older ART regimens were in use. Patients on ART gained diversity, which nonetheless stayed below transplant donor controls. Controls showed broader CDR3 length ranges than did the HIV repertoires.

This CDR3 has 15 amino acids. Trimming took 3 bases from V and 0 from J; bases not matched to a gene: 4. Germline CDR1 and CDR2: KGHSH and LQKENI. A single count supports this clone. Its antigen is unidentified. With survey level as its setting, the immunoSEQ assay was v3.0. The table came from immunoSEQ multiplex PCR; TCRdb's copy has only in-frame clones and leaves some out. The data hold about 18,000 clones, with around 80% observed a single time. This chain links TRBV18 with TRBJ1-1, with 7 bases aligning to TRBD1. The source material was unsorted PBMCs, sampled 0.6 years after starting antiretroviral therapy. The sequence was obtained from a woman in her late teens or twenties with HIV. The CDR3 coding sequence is TGTGCCAGCTCACCCCCAGGGGGACTGAACACTGAAGCTTTCTTT. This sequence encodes CASSPPGGLNTEAFF.